This is a list of T cell receptor beta chains from one sample in a study of chronic HIV infection and antiretroviral therapy. In TCRdb, the 5' RACE reads were re-called with MiXCR into one record per CDR3 protein. The table shows 25,000 to 35,000 distinct CDR3 sequences, with 7% to 10% occurring only once. The specimen sequenced was peripheral blood. Receptors were obtained from an adult who had HIV and had not received antiretroviral therapy, or was an uninfected healthy control (not recorded which). CDR3s include the opening cysteine and the closing phenylalanine or tryptophan. The D gene is left open where the match is weak. Size tells how often a clone was seen (once, few, many) or the class of an expanded clone, and some rows leave it out.

J gene | clone size | V gene | D gene | CDR3 protein | CDR3 DNA
TRBJ2-5 | few | TRBV29-1 | . | CSVVGRTQETQYF | TGCAGCGTTGTGGGACGGACCCAAGAGACCCAGTACTTC
TRBJ1-2 | few | TRBV20-1 | . | CSAPDFRASNYGYTF | TGCAGTGCCCCAGATTTTAGGGCCTCTAACTATGGCTACACCTTC
TRBJ2-1 | many | TRBV12-3/TRBV12-4 | . | CASSPTDSSYNEQFF | TGTGCCAGCAGTCCGACGGATAGCTCCTACAATGAGCAGTTCTTC
TRBJ2-3 | . | TRBV5-1 | . | CASSYTDTQYF | TGCGCCAGCAGCTATACAGATACGCAGTATTTT
TRBJ2-5 | many | TRBV15 | . | CATSRVMETQYF | TGTGCCACCAGCAGAGTTATGGAGACCCAGTACTTC
TRBJ2-3 | many | TRBV29-1 | . | CSGETGAGTDTQYF | TGCAGCGGTGAGACAGGAGCTGGCACAGATACGCAGTATTTT
TRBJ1-6 | . | TRBV7-6 | . | CASSLDQGSSYNSPLHF | TGTGCCAGCAGCCTGGACCAGGGGAGTTCCTATAATTCACCCCTCCACTTT
TRBJ2-1 | few | TRBV11-1 | . | CASSLRQVAYNEQFF | TGTGCCAGCAGCTTACGGCAGGTGGCCTACAATGAGCAGTTCTTC
TRBJ1-4 | . | TRBV7-9 | . | CASRSKSEKLFF | TGTGCCAGCCGCTCGAAATCGGAAAAACTGTTTTTT
TRBJ2-5 | many | TRBV20-1 | . | CSAPPTAPGRGETQYF | TGCAGTGCCCCTCCTACCGCCCCGGGACGAGGGGAGACCCAGTACTTC
TRBJ2-7 | . | TRBV3-1 | TRBD2 | CASSQEVLAGVSEQYF | TGTGCCAGCAGCCAAGAAGTACTAGCGGGAGTTTCCGAGCAGTACTTC
TRBJ1-1 | many | TRBV6-6 | TRBD1 | CASSFPQGNEAFF | TGTGCCAGCAGTTTCCCACAGGGGAATGAGGCTTTCTTT
TRBJ1-1 | few | TRBV6-1 | TRBD1 | CATLSGTGGIEAFF | TGTGCCACCCTTTCCGGGACAGGGGGAATTGAAGCTTTCTTT
TRBJ2-6 | many | TRBV20-1 | TRBD1 | CSARRQGDGANVLTF | TGCAGTGCTAGAAGACAGGGGGATGGGGCCAACGTCCTGACTTTC
TRBJ2-1 | many | TRBV12-5 | TRBD1 | CASGFGTGGRYNEQFF | TGTGCTAGTGGTTTTGGGACAGGGGGCAGGTACAATGAGCAGTTCTTC
TRBJ1-1 | few | TRBV6-2/TRBV6-3 | . | CASRRQVAGAEAFF | TGTGCCAGCAGACGACAGGTTGCCGGCGCTGAAGCTTTCTTT
TRBJ2-7 | . | TRBV2 | . | CAIMGGNLSDEQYF | TGTGCCATCATGGGGGGCAACTTATCCGACGAGCAGTACTTC